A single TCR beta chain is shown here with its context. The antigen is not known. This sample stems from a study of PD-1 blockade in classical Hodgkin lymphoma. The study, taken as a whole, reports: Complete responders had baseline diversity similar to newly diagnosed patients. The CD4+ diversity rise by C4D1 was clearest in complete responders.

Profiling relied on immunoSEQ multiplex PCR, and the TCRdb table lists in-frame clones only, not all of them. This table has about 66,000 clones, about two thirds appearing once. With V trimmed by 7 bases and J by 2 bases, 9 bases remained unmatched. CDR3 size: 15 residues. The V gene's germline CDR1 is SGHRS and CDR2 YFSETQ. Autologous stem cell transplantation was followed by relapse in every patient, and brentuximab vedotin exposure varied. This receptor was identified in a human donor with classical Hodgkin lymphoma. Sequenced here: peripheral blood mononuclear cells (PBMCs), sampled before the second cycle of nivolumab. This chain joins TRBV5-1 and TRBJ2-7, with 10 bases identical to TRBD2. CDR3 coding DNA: TGCGCCAGCTCAGCGGCAGCGGGAGGGCCCTACGAGCAGTACTTC. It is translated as CASSAAAGGPYEQYF.